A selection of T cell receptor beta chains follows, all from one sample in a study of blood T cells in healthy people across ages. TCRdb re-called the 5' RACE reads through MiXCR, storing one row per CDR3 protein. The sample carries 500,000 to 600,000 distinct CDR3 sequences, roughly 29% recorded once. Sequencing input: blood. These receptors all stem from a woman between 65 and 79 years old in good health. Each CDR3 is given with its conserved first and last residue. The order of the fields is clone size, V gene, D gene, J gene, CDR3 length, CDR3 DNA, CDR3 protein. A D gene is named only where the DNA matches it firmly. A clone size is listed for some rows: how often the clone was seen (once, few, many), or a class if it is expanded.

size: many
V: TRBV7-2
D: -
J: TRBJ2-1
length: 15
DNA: TGTGCCAGCAGCTTAACTCAGGGCTCCTACAATGAGCAGTTCTTC
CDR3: CASSLTQGSYNEQFF

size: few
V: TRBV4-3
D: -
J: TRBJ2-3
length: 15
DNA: TGCGCCAGCAGCCCGGCGCAGGGGGGCGGGTATACGCAGTATTTT
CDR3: CASSPAQGGGYTQYF

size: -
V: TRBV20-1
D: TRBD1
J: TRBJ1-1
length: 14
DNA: TGCAGTGCTCACCGGGACAGGGAGAACGCTGAAGCTTTCTTT
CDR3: CSAHRDRENAEAFF

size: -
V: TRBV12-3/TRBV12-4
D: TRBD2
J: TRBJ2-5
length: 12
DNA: TGTGCCAGCAGTTGGGGGGGTGGGACCCAGTACTTC
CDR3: CASSWGGGTQYF

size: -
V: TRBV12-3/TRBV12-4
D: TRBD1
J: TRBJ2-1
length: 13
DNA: TGTGCCAGCAGTAAACAGGGGTGGAATGAGCAGTTCTTC
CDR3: CASSKQGWNEQFF

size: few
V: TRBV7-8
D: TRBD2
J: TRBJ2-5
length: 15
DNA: TGTGCCAGCAGCCACCGACTAGCGGGCACAGAGACCCAGTACTTC
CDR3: CASSHRLAGTETQYF

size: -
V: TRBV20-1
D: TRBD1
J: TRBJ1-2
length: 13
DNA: TGCGATTCCGGACAGGGGGCTGGCTATGGCTACACCTTC
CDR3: CDSGQGAGYGYTF

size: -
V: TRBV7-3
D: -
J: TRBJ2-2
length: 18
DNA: TGTGCCAGCAGCTTAACTGAGTCGCAGCCCGCGAACACCGGGGAGCTGTTTTTT
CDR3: CASSLTESQPANTGELFF

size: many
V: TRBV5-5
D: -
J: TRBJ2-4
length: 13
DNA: TGTGCCAGCAGCTTGGAACCGCCTAGCATTCAGTACTTC
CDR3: CASSLEPPSIQYF

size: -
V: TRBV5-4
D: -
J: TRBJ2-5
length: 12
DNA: TGTGCCAGCAGCTATAGTACATGGACCCAGTACTTC
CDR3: CASSYSTWTQYF

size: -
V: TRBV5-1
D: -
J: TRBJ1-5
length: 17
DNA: TGCGCCAGCAGCACCTCATCAGATCAGGGGCGACGTCAGCCCCAGCATTTT
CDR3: CASSTSSDQGRRQPQHF

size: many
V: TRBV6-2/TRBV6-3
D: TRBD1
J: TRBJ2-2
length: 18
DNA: TGTGCCAGCAGTTACTCGGGTCCCGGACAGGGGTTCGCCGGGGAGCTGTTTTTT
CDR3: CASSYSGPGQGFAGELFF

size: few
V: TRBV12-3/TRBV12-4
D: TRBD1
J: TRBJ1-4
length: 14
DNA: TGTGCCAGCAGTCCCCGGGACAGCAATGAAAAACTGTTTTTT
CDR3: CASSPRDSNEKLFF

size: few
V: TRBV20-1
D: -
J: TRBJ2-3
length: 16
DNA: TGCAGTGCTAGAGCCAAGGGGGGGACTAGCACAGATACGCAGTATTTT
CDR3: CSARAKGGTSTDTQYF

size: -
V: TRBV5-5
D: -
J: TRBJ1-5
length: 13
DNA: TGTGCCAGCAGCTATAGGACAGATCAGCCCCAGCATTTT
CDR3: CASSYRTDQPQHF

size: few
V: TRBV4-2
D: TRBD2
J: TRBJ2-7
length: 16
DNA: TGTGCCAGCACCCGACTAGCGGGGGGGAACCCCTACGAGCAGTACTTC
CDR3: CASTRLAGGNPYEQYF

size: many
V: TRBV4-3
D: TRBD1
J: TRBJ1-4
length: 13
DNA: TGCGCCAGCAGCGACAGGGAAAATGAAAAACTGTTTTTT
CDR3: CASSDRENEKLFF

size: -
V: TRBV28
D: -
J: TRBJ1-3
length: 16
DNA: TGTGCCAGCAGTTTCTGCCCCCAGGGAATCTGCAACACCATATATTTT
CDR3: CASSFCPQGICNTIYF

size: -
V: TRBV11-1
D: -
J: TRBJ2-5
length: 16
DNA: TGTGCCAGCAGCGACGTGGGGGGACGTGGGCAAGAGACCCAGTACTTC
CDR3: CASSDVGGRGQETQYF

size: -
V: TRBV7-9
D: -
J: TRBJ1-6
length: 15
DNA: TGTGCCAGCAGCCCGCGGGACACCAATAATTCACCCCTCCACTTT
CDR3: CASSPRDTNNSPLHF

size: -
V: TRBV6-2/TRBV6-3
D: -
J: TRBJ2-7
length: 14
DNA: TGTGCCAGCCTCTCCTACAGGGACTCCTACGAGCAGTACTTC
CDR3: CASLSYRDSYEQYF

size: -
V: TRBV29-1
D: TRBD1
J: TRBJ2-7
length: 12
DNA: TGCAGCGCTGGACAGGGGCAGGGCGAGCAGTACTTC
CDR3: CSAGQGQGEQYF

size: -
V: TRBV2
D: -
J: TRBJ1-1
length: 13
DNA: TGTGCCAGCAGTCCGGGCAGGGTGACTGAAGCTTTCTTT
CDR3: CASSPGRVTEAFF

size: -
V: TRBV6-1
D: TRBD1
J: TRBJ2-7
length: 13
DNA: TGTGCCTGCTCTTCCGGGACAGTTATCGAGCAGCACTTC
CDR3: CACSSGTVIEQHF

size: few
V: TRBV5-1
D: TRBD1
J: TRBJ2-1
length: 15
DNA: TGCGCCAGCACCGTGACAGGGATGGCTTACAATGAGCAGTTCTTC
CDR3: CASTVTGMAYNEQFF

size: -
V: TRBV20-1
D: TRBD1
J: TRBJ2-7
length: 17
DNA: TGCAGTGCTAGAGACCTTCGGGACAGGGGGGGAATATACGAGCAGTACTTC
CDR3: CSARDLRDRGGIYEQYF

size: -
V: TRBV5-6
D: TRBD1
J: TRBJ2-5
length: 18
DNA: TGTGCCAGCAGCTTGGTGCTTGGGACAGAAGTATCGGTCGAGACCCAGTACTTC
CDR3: CASSLVLGTEVSVETQYF

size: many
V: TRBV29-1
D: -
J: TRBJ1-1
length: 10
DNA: TGCAGCGTTACCAGGACTGAAGCTTTCTTT
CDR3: CSVTRTEAFF

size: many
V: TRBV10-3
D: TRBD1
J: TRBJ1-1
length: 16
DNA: TGTGCCATCAGTGCCAGGACAGGGGGGACGAACACTGAAGCTTTCTTT
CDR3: CAISARTGGTNTEAFF

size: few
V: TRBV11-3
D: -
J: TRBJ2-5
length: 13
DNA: TGTGCCAGCAGCTTAAATAAACCAGAGACCCAGTACTTC
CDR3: CASSLNKPETQYF

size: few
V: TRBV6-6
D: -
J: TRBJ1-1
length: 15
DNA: TGTGCCAGCAGCCGCCCATACCCTTCGGACACTGAAGCTTTCTTT
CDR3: CASSRPYPSDTEAFF

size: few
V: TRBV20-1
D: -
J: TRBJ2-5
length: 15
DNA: TGCAGTGCTAGAGATGGAAGGGGTGGACAAGAGACCCAGTACTTC
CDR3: CSARDGRGGQETQYF

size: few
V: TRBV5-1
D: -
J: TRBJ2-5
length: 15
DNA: TGCGCCAGCAGCTGGGCCGGGACTTCTCAAGAGACCCAGTACTTC
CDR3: CASSWAGTSQETQYF

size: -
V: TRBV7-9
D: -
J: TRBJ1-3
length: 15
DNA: TGTGCCAGCAGTTTAGGAGGGCTTACTGGAAACACCATATATTTT
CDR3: CASSLGGLTGNTIYF

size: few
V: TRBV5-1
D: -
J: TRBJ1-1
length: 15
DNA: TGCGCCAGCAGCTTTCTAGGGAGGGCGAACACTGAAGCTTTCTTT
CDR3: CASSFLGRANTEAFF

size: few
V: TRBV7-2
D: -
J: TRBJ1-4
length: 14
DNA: TGTGCCAGCAGCCGACAGGTTTTTAATGAAAAACTGTTTTTT
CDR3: CASSRQVFNEKLFF

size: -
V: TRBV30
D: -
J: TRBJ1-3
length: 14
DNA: TGTGCCTGGAGTGTAGGGTCAGGGGGAAACACCATATATTTT
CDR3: CAWSVGSGGNTIYF

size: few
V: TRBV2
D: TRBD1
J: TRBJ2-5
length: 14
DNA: TGTGCCAGCAGCCAGGGACAGTACCAAGAGACCCAGTACTTC
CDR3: CASSQGQYQETQYF

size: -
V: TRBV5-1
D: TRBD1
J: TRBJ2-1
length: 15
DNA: TGCGCCAGCAGACAAGGGAACAGGGGCCCGGGCGAGCAGTTCTTC
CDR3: CASRQGNRGPGEQFF

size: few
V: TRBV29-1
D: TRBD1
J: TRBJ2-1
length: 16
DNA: TGCAGCGTTTTTGGGAGACAGGGTTATTTGGGCAATGAGCAGTTCTTC
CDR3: CSVFGRQGYLGNEQFF

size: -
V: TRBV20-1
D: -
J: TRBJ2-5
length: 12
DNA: TGCAGTGCGATAGGATCTGAGGAGACCCAGTACTTC
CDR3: CSAIGSEETQYF

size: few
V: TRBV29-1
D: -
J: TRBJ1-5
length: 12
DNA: TGCAGCGTTGACGGCGGGGGGGAGCCCCAGCATTTT
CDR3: CSVDGGGEPQHF

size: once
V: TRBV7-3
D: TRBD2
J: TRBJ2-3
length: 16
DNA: TGTGCCAGCAGTTTGGGACTAGCGGGGCTAGCGGGTACGCAGTATTTT
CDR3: CASSLGLAGLAGTQYF

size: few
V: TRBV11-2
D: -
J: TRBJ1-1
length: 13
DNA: TGTGCCAGCAGCTTCGGCCATAACACTGAAGCTTTCTTT
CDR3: CASSFGHNTEAFF

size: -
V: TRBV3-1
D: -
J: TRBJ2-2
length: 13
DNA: TGTGCCAGCAGCCCCTTAGGGACCGGGGAGCTGTTTTTT
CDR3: CASSPLGTGELFF

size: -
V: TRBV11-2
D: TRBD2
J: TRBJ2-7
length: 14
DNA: TGTGCCTCCGGGAGTGCGGGGGGGCGGTACGAGCAGTACTTC
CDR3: CASGSAGGRYEQYF

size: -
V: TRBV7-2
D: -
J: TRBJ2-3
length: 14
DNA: TGTGCCAGCAGCCTATCGTGGGGAGTAGATACGCAGTACTTT
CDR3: CASSLSWGVDTQYF

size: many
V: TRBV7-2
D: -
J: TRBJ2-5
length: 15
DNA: TGTGCCAGCAGCTCATCTAGCCTGCCCCAAGAGACCCAGTACTTC
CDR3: CASSSSSLPQETQYF

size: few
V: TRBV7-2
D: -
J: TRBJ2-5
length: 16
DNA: TGTGCCAGCAGCCCCGAGAGGCGACTGTTCCAAGAGACCCAGTACTTT
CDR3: CASSPERRLFQETQYF

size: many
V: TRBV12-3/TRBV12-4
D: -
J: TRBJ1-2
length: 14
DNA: TGTGCCAGCAGTTTAGCGAGCCAGGGGCGCGGCTACACCTTC
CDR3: CASSLASQGRGYTF

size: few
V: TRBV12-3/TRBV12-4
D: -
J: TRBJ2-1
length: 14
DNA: TGTGCCAGCAGTTTAGTCGGGGTCCAGAATGAGCAGTTCTTC
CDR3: CASSLVGVQNEQFF

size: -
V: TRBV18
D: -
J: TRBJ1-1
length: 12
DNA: TGTGCCAGCTCCCCAAGGACAGCTGAAGCTTTCTTT
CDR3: CASSPRTAEAFF

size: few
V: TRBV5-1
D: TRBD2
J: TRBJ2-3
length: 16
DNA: TGCGCCAGCAGCTCGGGCCGGGGGGAGCTCACAGATACGCAGTATTTT
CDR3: CASSSGRGELTDTQYF